This T cell receptor beta chain was captured by sequencing in a study of Ad26.COV2.S vaccination and SARS-CoV-2 variants. Turning to the study itself: Into the muscle, Ad26.COV2.S was dosed once or twice, 56 days apart.

Treatment given: 19 received Ad26.COV2.S at low or high dose, single or two shots; about 5 received placebo; per-sample allocation not given. Specimens were obtained on day 63 following the first vaccine or placebo injection. The repertoire was sequenced with immunoSEQ multiplex PCR; TCRdb's copy has only in-frame clones and lacks some. The table has about 400,000 clones, 75% to 90% seen once. This clone was recorded once. Looked up from germline, CDR1 is SGHNT and CDR2 is YYREEE (reference sequence). Trimming cost V 5 bases and J 0 bases; bases outside gene matches: 9. The CDR3 extends over 17 amino acids.

The sequence came from a person aged 18-65 years who received the Ad26.COV2.S COVID-19 vaccine or a placebo. The chain carries TRBV5-4 and TRBJ1-3; 9 bases map to TRBD1. This sample comprised peripheral blood, obtained in a trial of Ad26.COV2.S vaccine versus placebo. CDR3 residues: CASSSTGGFFSGNTIYF. The CDR3 bases are TGTGCCAGCAGTTCGACAGGGGGATTTTTCTCTGGAAACACCATATATTTT.